Here is one TCR beta chain with its context. Antigen specificity is unknown. The sample comes from a study of T cell responses to AZD1222 COVID-19 vaccine. Study-level findings and limits: Donors in the cohort were predominantly white British and more often female, and clonal diversity was possibly underestimated. Repertoires in all cases were sampled only once the peak T cell response had passed. It was only a handful of AZD1222 recipients who were seropositive at baseline. Nearly half of unique spike-specific TCRs reportedly avoided B.1.351 and B.1.1.7 mutated regions.

The table came from immunoSEQ multiplex PCR; TCRdb's copy has only in-frame clones and leaves some out. The sample has 110,000 or so clones, roughly 90% seen once. This CDR3 is 14 amino acids long. After removal of 7 bases from V and 10 bases from J, the junction contained 7 bases not matched to a gene. Germline V gene sequence: CDR1 MNHEY, CDR2 SMNVEV (reference sequence). The sequencing used peripheral blood, collected 28 days after the second AZD1222 dose. This chain links TRBV27 with TRBJ2-6; TRBD1 matches at 10 bases. This TCR was recovered from an adult who received the AZD1222 COVID-19 vaccine. The CDR3 bases are TGTGCCAGCACTCGACAGGGGGCAATTAACGTCCTGACTTTC. This codes for CASTRQGAINVLTF.